The sample holds a few counts of the clone carrying this T cell receptor (beta chain). The data were obtained in a study of T cell responses to AZD1222 COVID-19 vaccine. Method: immunoSEQ multiplex PCR; TCRdb's copy keeps in-frame clones and lacks some. The sample records around 190,000 clones, 88% being singletons. V was clipped by 4 bases and J by 1 base, with 16 bases between them. This CDR3 has 17 residues. Germline CDR1 and CDR2: LGHDT and YNNKEL (reference sequence). The clonotype originates from an adult in good health. Sequencing used peripheral blood, obtained on day 0 of AZD1222 vaccination. V usage is TRBV3-1 (or the pseudogene TRBV3-2) and J usage is TRBJ2-2; D is uncertain. CDR3 protein: CASSPRAPRVNTGELFF. In nucleotides, the CDR3 is TGTGCCAGCAGCCCCCGGGCCCCAAGGGTGAACACCGGGGAGCTGTTTTTT.